The source of this T cell receptor beta chain is a study of T cells in Graves' hyperthyroidism and ophthalmopathy. Study background: Peripheral blood was secured at the point of initial diagnosis, before any treatment.

RNA transcripts gave rise to amplified TCR beta CDR3 regions. The HTBI primer set drove a first-round RT-PCR of the TCR CDR3. MiXCR, run by TCRdb on the multiplex PCR reads, gives a single entry per CDR3 protein. The table records hundreds of thousands of distinct CDR3 sequences, over 35% of them present only once. Germline-derived CDR1 and CDR2 are SGHNT and YYREEE (reference sequence). V lost 5 bases, J lost 10 bases, and 4 bases stayed unmatched. The CDR3 spans 14 residues. When ophthalmopathy did not progress within 18 months, Graves' hyperthyroidism was considered stable. Study results and caveats: Median prediction lead before ophthalmopathy onset was 6.5 months with the model. A model of 13 V-J pairs discriminated ophthalmopathy from stable hyperthyroidism.

This clonotype has ten or more counts. Its cognate antigen is unknown. V is TRBV5-4 and J is TRBJ1-6, with 12 bases that match TRBD1. The sequenced sample consisted of blood. The TCR was taken from a man between 18 and 35 years old with Graves' hyperthyroidism. CDR3 coding DNA: TGTGCCAGCAGACGGGACAGGGGGCAGTCACCCCTCCACTTT. This gives the protein CASRRDRGQSPLHF.